A single sample gave rise to the 5 T cell receptor beta chains below, sequenced in a study of CD8 T cells in Susac syndrome (dated by TCRdb to between 2018 and 2021). Library method: the immunoSEQ multiplex PCR assay. RNA was extracted with the RNeasy kit and roughly 0.45 to 1 ug was reverse transcribed using random hexamers. TCRdb reanalyzed the raw reads on its own, using fastp at Q25 for trimming and MiXCR for clone calling, and kept in-frame beta chains. Every CDR3 protein is listed once, alongside the most common genes and DNA of its rows. This sample has a few hundred thousand distinct CDR3 sequences in its table, and over 75% of those were observed once. Roughly 0.22% of the sample is in the top ten clones. Source material: CD8+ T cells from PBMCs. These receptors originate from a human donor with multiple sclerosis.

CDR3 DNA sequence: TGTGCCACCAGTGATTTGCCGGACAGGCGCCGAGGGCCCCAGCATTTT. The encoded protein is CATSDLPDRRRGPQHF. The chain recombines TRBV24-1 with TRBJ1-5; 7 nucleotides align to TRBD1. The length of the CDR3 is 16 residues. The V and J ends lost 0 bases and 9 bases, in that order; junction bases with no gene match: 10. CDR1 is KGHDR, CDR2 SFDVKD, per germline.

V gene TRBV10-3 combines with J gene TRBJ2-1, with D uncertain. Trimming pared 0 bases from V and 2 bases from J, leaving 11 bases between. Per germline, CDR1 ENHRY and CDR2 SYGVKD. The CDR3 loop spans 16 amino acids. The CDR3 here is CAISESGYPPYNEQFF. The DNA of the CDR3 is TGTGCCATCAGTGAGTCAGGCTATCCCCCCTACAATGAGCAGTTCTTC.

V and J are TRBV4-1 and TRBJ1-5; D remains ambiguous. CDR1 and CDR2 (germline): MGHRA, YSYEKL. The CDR3 has 14 amino acids. Deletions cut 3 bases from V and 1 base from J, with 7 bases between. CDR3 in amino acids: CASSHRLSNQPQHF. The CDR3 DNA follows: TGCGCCAGCAGCCACAGGTTAAGCAATCAGCCCCAGCATTTT.

The chain employs TRBV27 and TRBJ1-1, with D possibly TRBD1 on 5 matching bases. Germline assignment: CDR1 MNHEY and CDR2 SMNVEV (reference sequence). V was clipped by 8 bases and J by 7 bases, with 17 bases between them. This CDR3 is 13 amino acids long. CDR3 loop: CASVTGTRGEAFF. The CDR3 nucleotides are TGTGCCAGCGTTACCGGGACTCGGGGTGAAGCTTTCTTT.

The rearrangement uses TRBV7-9 and TRBJ1-2, with no clear D. The CDR3 is made up of 13 amino acids. Germline V gene lookup returns CDR1 SEHNR and CDR2 FQNEAQ (reference sequence). Trimming took off 1 base at V and 6 bases at J, with 9 bases between the two ends. The CDR3 bases are TGTGCCAGCAGCTTAGGGACGGTGAATGGCTACACCTTC. Translation gives CASSLGTVNGYTF.